The 12 T cell receptor beta chains below all came from one sample that was sequenced in a study of T cell changes during pregnancy in multiple sclerosis. Repertoires were generated with immunoSEQ multiplex PCR, while TCRdb's copy carries only in-frame clones and drops some. Here the sample spans tens of thousands of clones, about 91% being singletons. Source: peripheral blood, taken after pregnancy. The receptors derive from a female donor in good health, enrolled as a control in a pregnancy study.

The rearrangement links TRBV10-3 to TRBJ1-5; D might be TRBD1 (5 bases). Germline assignment: CDR1 ENHRY and CDR2 SYGVKD. The CDR3 is 14 amino acids. V was pared by 2 bases and J by 6 bases, with 11 bases between. The CDR3 here is CAISEGRAGQPQHF. The CDR3 DNA follows: TGTGCCATCAGTGAGGGCAGGGCTGGTCAGCCCCAGCATTTT.

The DNA for the CDR3 is TGTGCCAGCAGTTACGGGACTAGCGGCTCCTACGAGCAGTACTTC. Amino acid sequence: CASSYGTSGSYEQYF. The chain joins TRBV6-5 to TRBJ2-7, with 11 bases fitting TRBD2. Germline lookup yields CDR1 MNHEY and CDR2 SVGAGI. The CDR3 runs 15 residues. The V gene end was trimmed by 2 bases and the J gene end by 0 bases; junction bases not matched to a gene: 0.

A single count supports this clone. The CDR3 here is CASTGHTYVEQYF. CDR3 sequence (DNA): TGTGCCAGCACGGGACATACCTACGTTGAGCAGTACTTC. The rearrangement links TRBV2 to TRBJ2-7; D is possibly TRBD1 (6 bases). The length of the CDR3 is 13 residues. V was clipped by 7 bases and J by 7 bases, with 17 bases between them. The germline gives CDR1 SNHLY, CDR2 FYNNEI.

The chain is built from TRBV6-5 and TRBJ2-1; 9 nucleotides line up with TRBD1. CDR1 is MNHEY, CDR2 SVGAGI, per germline. V gave up 9 bases and J gave up 7 bases; unmatched junction bases: 13. The CDR3 totals 15 residues. CDR3 nucleotide sequence: TGTGCCAGTGGGACAGGGAAAGTAAGAGGGAATGAGCAGTTCTTC. Amino acid sequence: CASGTGKVRGNEQFF.

This chain connects TRBV7-9 to TRBJ2-7; TRBD2 matches 12 bases. The CDR3 is 17 amino acids. The V and J ends lost 3 bases and 0 bases, in that order; junction bases with no gene match: 6. Germline V gene sequence: CDR1 SEHNR, CDR2 FQNEAQ (reference sequence). In DNA, the CDR3 is TGTGCCAGCAGCTTTTGGCTAGCGGGGGGGCTCTCCTACGAGCAGTACTTC. Amino acid sequence: CASSFWLAGGLSYEQYF.

The chain couples TRBV7-6 to TRBJ2-2; D not certain. Germline V lookup: CDR1 SGHVS, CDR2 FNYEAQ. The CDR3 spans 13 residues. The V and J ends lost 3 bases and 3 bases respectively, with 5 bases between them. For the CDR3, the DNA is TGTGCCAGCAGCTTCGTCTACACCGGGGAGCTGTTTTTT. It yields the protein CASSFVYTGELFF.

The rearrangement uses TRBV15 and TRBJ2-3, with 10 bases fitting TRBD2. Per germline, CDR1 LNHNV and CDR2 YYDKDF (reference sequence). The CDR3 runs to 21 residues. The J segment lost 4 bases and the V segment lost 0 bases, leaving 19 bases of the junction unmatched. DNA for the CDR3: TGTGCCACCAGCAGAGATGGTAGGCTAGCGGGAGAGCAGGAGTCGGCAGATACGCAGTATTTT. Residues: CATSRDGRLAGEQESADTQYF.

J is TRBJ1-1 and V is TRBV5-1; TRBD1 is a possible D gene (6 bases). There are 15 residues in the CDR3. Germline V lookup: CDR1 SGHRS, CDR2 YFSETQ. V was pared by 4 bases and J by 5 bases, with 18 bases between. The chain's CDR3 is CASSVRGGAGTEAFF. CDR3 nucleotides: TGCGCCAGCAGCGTAAGGGGGGGGGCAGGGACTGAAGCTTTCTTT. Using reference TRBV5-1 and TRBJ1-1 for the parts outside the CDR3, the full variable domain is KAGVTQTPRYLIKTRGQQVTLSCSPISGHRSVSWYQQTPGQGLQFLFEYFSETQRNKGNFPGRFSGRQFSNSRSEMNVSTLELGDSALYLCASSVRGGAGTEAFFGQGTRLTVV.

The V call is TRBV5-6, the J call TRBJ2-3; D might be TRBD2 (6 bases). The CDR3 totals 15 residues. Trimming took 5 bases from V and 2 from J, leaving 15 bases between them. CDR1 and CDR2 from the germline V gene are SGHDT and YYEEEE. The CDR3 region is CASSPGRDFTDTQYF. The CDR3 region has the DNA TGTGCCAGCAGTCCCGGACGGGACTTCACAGATACGCAGTATTTT.

The J gene is TRBJ1-2, the V gene TRBV5-1; 9 nucleotides agree with TRBD1. The CDR3 extends over 14 amino acids. Trimming at V came to 7 bases and at J to 3 bases, leaving 7 bases not matched to a gene. Germline lookup yields CDR1 SGHRS and CDR2 YFSETQ. The CDR3 sequence is CASRGQGGDYGYTF. The CDR3, as DNA: TGCGCCAGCCGGGGACAGGGTGGTGACTATGGCTACACCTTC.

The DNA of the CDR3 is TGTGCCAGCAGCCCCGACAGGCTTTCATCGGGTGGCTACACCTTC. Translating it yields CASSPDRLSSGGYTF. This chain joins TRBV7-2 and TRBJ1-2, with D possibly TRBD1 on 6 matching bases. The CDR3 runs to 15 residues. The V end lost 5 bases, the J end lost 7 bases, and 20 bases lay between the germline ends. The germline CDR1 and CDR2 sequences are SGHTA and FQGNSA.

The chain carries TRBV2 and TRBJ1-5; 9 nucleotides agree with TRBD1. Germline CDR1 SNHLY, CDR2 FYNNEI. J was trimmed by 7 bases and V by 4 bases; bases with no gene match: 11. The CDR3 is 16 residues long. The CDR3 is CASSGASRTGAQPQHF. The CDR3 DNA is TGTGCCAGCAGTGGAGCCTCCAGGACAGGGGCACAGCCCCAGCATTTT.